This section outlines one T cell receptor beta chain sequence together with its context. Its antigen is as yet unknown. Other DNA sequences in the same sample also yield this CDR3. Data came from immunoSEQ multiplex PCR; TCRdb stores just in-frame clones and leaves some out. The table lists some 200,000 clones, 93% of them singletons. This entry belongs to a study of T cell responses to AZD1222 COVID-19 vaccine. V was shortened by 1 base and J by 2 bases, with 9 bases between the two germline ends. This CDR3 has 15 amino acids. The germline CDR1 and CDR2 sequences are SGHAT and FQNNGV. Study conclusions and caveats: Clonal diversity was possibly underestimated, and the donors were mostly white British, with more females. Across spike, vaccine-associated CD4 TCRs were found, dominant at 160-218 and 743-854. At baseline, just 5 or 6 AZD1222 recipients tested seropositive. Two AZD1222 administrations were followed by greater Spike-specific TCR breadth and depth.

The TCR originated in an adult in good health. Sequenced material: peripheral blood, taken on day 0 of MenACWY control vaccination. This chain joins TRBV11-2 and TRBJ2-1, with D tentatively TRBD1 (5 bases). In DNA form, the CDR3 reads TGTGCCAGCAGCTTAGGCCAGGGAACCTACAATGAGCAGTTCTTC. This codes for CASSLGQGTYNEQFF.